Each of the 18 T cell receptor beta chains below was sequenced from the same sample in a study of T cells expressing NK-cell markers. Each CDR3 protein gets one entry in TCRdb, which reprocessed the 5' RACE reads and gives no DNA. Recorded for this sample: fewer than 300,000 distinct CDR3 sequences. The sample consisted of blood T cells: a sorted CD56 or NKG2C T cell subset, CD4+ or CD8+ T cells, or bulk PBMC T cells (not recorded which). The receptor set was obtained from a woman aged 18-69 years in good health.

This rearrangement joins TRBV24-1 to TRBJ2-5; TCRdb names TRBD1, which stays unverified in the absence of DNA. The CDR3 is made up of 15 amino acids. CDR1 and CDR2 (germline): KGHDR, SFDVKD. CDR3 protein: CATSDRTSGSETQYF.

The chain combines TRBV6-5 with TRBJ1-3. In germline, CDR1 is MNHEY, CDR2 SVGAGI. This CDR3 has 16 amino acids. CDR3 sequence reads: CASSYSQRSSGNTIYF.

The genes are TRBV25-1 and TRBJ1-2; TCRdb calls TRBD1, which cannot be checked without DNA. Germline CDR1 reads MGHDK; CDR2 reads SYGVNS. The CDR3 runs 14 residues. The CDR3 is CASSEFGDSYGYTF.

The chain has TRBV14 and TRBJ2-2. This CDR3 comprises 12 residues. The germline V gene encodes CDR1 SGHDN and CDR2 FVKESK. The CDR3 loop reads CASSQMSGELFF.

The V call is TRBV20-1, the J call TRBJ1-5. The length of the CDR3 is 11 residues. Germline assignment: CDR1 DFQATT and CDR2 SNEGSKA (reference sequence). The CDR3 reads CSATGGQPQHF.

V gene TRBV7-2 combines with J gene TRBJ1-2. Germline assignment: CDR1 SGHTA and CDR2 FQGNSA. The CDR3 sequence is 13 residues long. CDR3 sequence: CASRMNSNYGYTF.

This CDR3 reads CSVERDINNEQFF. The genes are TRBV29-1 and TRBJ2-1; TCRdb outputs TRBD1, but without DNA this stays unchecked. The CDR3 consists of 13 residues. CDR1 SQVTM and CDR2 ANQGSEA come from the germline V gene.

J is TRBJ2-7 and V is TRBV7-2; TCRdb calls TRBD1, which cannot be checked without DNA. CDR3 length equals 13 residues. Germline V lookup: CDR1 SGHTA, CDR2 FQGNSA. CDR3 amino acids: CASSTYRVPEQYF.

J is TRBJ2-3 and V is TRBV3-1. This CDR3 is 14 amino acids long. CDR1 and CDR2 from the germline V gene are LGHDT and YNNKEL (reference sequence). The CDR3 loop is CASSHTEITDTQYF.

The chain has TRBV10-3 and TRBJ2-3; TCRdb lists TRBD2, though no DNA is available to test this call. CDR1 and CDR2 from the germline V gene are ENHRY and SYGVKD. This CDR3 has 12 amino acids. CDR3 loop: CAIARGGDTQYF.

The genes are TRBV6-5 and TRBJ2-2; the TRBD1 assignment by TCRdb is unverifiable without DNA. The V gene's germline CDR1 is MNHEY and CDR2 SVGAGI. The CDR3 loop spans 16 amino acids. This chain's CDR3 is CASSYRTAANTGELFF.

The chain is built from TRBV3-1 and TRBJ2-5; TCRdb gives TRBD2 as the D gene, but with no DNA this cannot be confirmed. The CDR3 consists of 18 residues. The germline V gene has CDR1 LGHDT and CDR2 YNNKEL (reference sequence). The CDR3 is CASSHSPGTSGFQETQYF.

This chain connects TRBV12-3 or TRBV12-4 to TRBJ2-2; TCRdb lists TRBD2, though no DNA is available to test this call. There are 13 residues in the CDR3. The CDR3: CAAGTPNTGELFF.

This chain links TRBV3-1 with TRBJ1-2. Per germline, CDR1 LGHDT and CDR2 YNNKEL (reference sequence). The CDR3 consists of 16 residues. The CDR3 is CASSEPKAGGDYGYTF. The complete variable domain, with remaining parts taken from reference TRBV3-1 and TRBJ1-2, reads DTAVSQTPKYLVTQMGNDKSIKCEQNLGHDTMYWYKQDSKKFLKIMFSYNNKELIINETVPNRFSPKSPDKAHLNLHINSLELGDSAVYFCASSEPKAGGDYGYTFGSGTRLTVV.

The chain couples TRBV18 to TRBJ2-6; the TCRdb call, TRBD1, lacks DNA for checking. In germline, CDR1 is KGHSH, CDR2 LQKENI. This CDR3 is 20 amino acids long. The CDR3 loop reads CASSPLAGRGPLSGANVLTF. Supplemented by reference TRBV18 and TRBJ2-6, the full variable domain reads NAGVMQNPRHLVRRRGQEARLRCSPMKGHSHVYWYRQLPEEGLKFMVYLQKENIIDESGMPKERFSAEFPKEGPSILRIQQVVRGDSAAYFCASSPLAGRGPLSGANVLTFGAGSRLTVL.

The chain has TRBV20-1 and TRBJ1-2; TCRdb's assignment of TRBD1 cannot be checked, as there is no DNA. The CDR3 has 13 residues. Germline V gives CDR1 DFQATT, CDR2 SNEGSKA (reference sequence). This CDR3 is CSALPGQGYGYTF.

The chain recombines TRBV7-2 with TRBJ2-3; with no DNA, the TCRdb D assignment of TRBD1 cannot be verified. Germline CDR1 is SGHTA and CDR2 is FQGNSA. This CDR3 has 14 amino acids. The CDR3 is CASSLNPSVTTQYF.

This chain uses TRBV12-3 or TRBV12-4 with TRBJ1-2; TCRdb names TRBD1, which stays unverified in the absence of DNA. CDR3 length: 13 amino acids. The CDR3 loop reads CASRGTGGWGYTF.